This T cell receptor (beta chain) was identified in a study of shared clonotypes between healthy human individuals. Produced via immunoSEQ multiplex PCR; TCRdb's table is partial and in-frame only. The table includes approximately 530,000 clones, approximately 95% detected once. This CDR3 comprises 17 residues. Trimming took 0 bases from V and 5 from J; bases not matched to a gene: 7. Germline CDR1 SGHRS, CDR2 YFSETQ. This sequence was found in a woman aged 25 to 45 in good health. The specimen sequenced was naive CD4+ T cells sorted from blood. Subset defined: CD45RA+ positively selected. The chain carries TRBV5-1 and TRBJ2-2, with 10 nucleotides matching TRBD1. CDR3 nucleotides: TGCGCCAGCAGCTTGGGTATGGGACAGGGGAGAACCGGGGAGCTGTTTTTT. Its protein product is CASSLGMGQGRTGELFF.